These 24 T cell receptor beta chains originate from one sample sequenced in a study of blood T cell repertoires in COVID-19 (TCRdb year 2020). The library was obtained by the immunoSEQ multiplex PCR assay. TCRdb holds this immuneACCESS table with in-frame rearrangements only. Some clones are missing; in checked studies, unresolved V genes explain under half, and the rest has no known cause. The sample includes a few hundred thousand clones, with about 89% observed a single time. Around 2.8% of the sample is taken by the ten largest. The sample consisted of peripheral blood. These receptors originate from a woman in her 30s with COVID-19, enrolled during active disease.

The chain couples TRBV28 to TRBJ2-5, with 11 bases fitting TRBD1. The V and J ends lost 5 bases and 4 bases, in that order; junction bases with no gene match: 6. The CDR3 totals 15 residues. Germline CDR1 reads MDHEN; CDR2 reads SYDVKM. This CDR3 reads CASSGGDRGVETQYF. For the CDR3, the DNA is TGTGCCAGCAGTGGGGGGGACAGGGGGGTAGAGACCCAGTACTTC.

The chain carries TRBV4-3 and TRBJ2-1; no clear D. Trimming shortened V by 0 bases and J by 10 bases, and 13 bases separated the two germline ends. CDR3 size: 14 residues. Germline values: CDR1 LGHNA, CDR2 YSLEER. The CDR3 loop is CASSQDWARKEQFF. For the CDR3, the DNA is TGCGCCAGCAGCCAAGATTGGGCCCGGAAGGAGCAGTTCTTC.

The V call is TRBV5-5, the J call TRBJ2-7, with 14 bases aligning to TRBD2. This CDR3 spans 19 amino acids. Germline-derived CDR1 and CDR2 are SGHKS and YYEKEE (reference sequence). The ends lost 2 bases at V and 4 bases at J; junction bases unmatched: 14. As DNA, the CDR3 is TGTGCCAGCAGCTTAAACGGACTAGCGGGAGGTCGAGAGGAATACGAGCAGTACGTC. Its protein is CASSLNGLAGGREEYEQYV.

This rearrangement joins TRBV2 to TRBJ1-4; possible D gene TRBD1, 6 bases. The CDR3 spans 15 residues. The germline V gene has CDR1 SNHLY and CDR2 FYNNEI. Trimming cost V 4 bases and J 2 bases, with 11 bases left between them. In nucleotides, the CDR3 is TGTGCCAGCAGTGGGGGGCCTGGGACTAATGAAAAACTGTTTTTT. This gives the protein CASSGGPGTNEKLFF.

The rearrangement links TRBV11-3 to TRBJ2-1; TRBD2 might be the D (5 bases). Germline CDR1 is SGHNT and CDR2 is YENEEA. V shed 8 bases and J shed 0 bases, with 11 bases lying between them. The CDR3 has 14 amino acids. The CDR3: CASGRGSSYNEQFF. The CDR3 DNA reads TGTGCCAGCGGTAGAGGGAGCTCCTACAATGAGCAGTTCTTC.

The V gene is TRBV5-4, the J gene TRBJ1-6; 8 nucleotides match TRBD1. After removal of 3 bases from V and 13 bases from J, the junction contained 9 bases not matched to a gene. The CDR3 loop spans 14 amino acids. Looked up from germline, CDR1 is SGHNT and CDR2 is YYREEE (reference sequence). DNA of the CDR3: TGTGCCAGCAGCTCGGACAGGGAAGACTCTCCCCTCCACTTT. The encoded protein is CASSSDREDSPLHF.

The V gene is TRBV6-5, the J gene TRBJ1-6, with unresolved D. The CDR3 has 12 amino acids. V was pared by 5 bases and J by 6 bases, with 5 bases between. Germline CDR1 reads MNHEY; CDR2 reads SVGAGI. The CDR3 protein is CASSPRNSPLHF. Written as DNA, the CDR3 is TGTGCCAGCAGTCCTCGTAATTCACCCCTCCACTTT.

The chain has TRBV6-5 and TRBJ1-6; 7 bases map to TRBD1. CDR1 is MNHEY and CDR2 is SVGAGI in the germline V gene. This CDR3 comprises 13 residues. V shed 8 bases, J shed 8 bases, and the junction held 6 bases outside the gene matches. The CDR3 reads CASQGQTHSPLHF. The CDR3 region has the DNA TGTGCCAGCCAGGGACAGACTCATTCACCCCTCCACTTT.

This clone was counted a single time. The chain joins TRBV6-5 to TRBJ1-6; the match to TRBD1 covers 10 bases. The CDR3 spans 16 residues. Germline V gives CDR1 MNHEY, CDR2 SVGAGI. The junction had 7 bases not matched to a gene; V was cut back by 4 bases and J by 7 bases. CDR3 sequence: CASSLPGQGTNSPLHF. As DNA, the CDR3 is TGTGCCAGCAGTTTACCGGGACAGGGGACGAATTCACCCCTCCACTTT.

This rearrangement joins TRBV9 to TRBJ2-2; TRBD1 aligns across 12 bases. Germline assignment: CDR1 SGDLS and CDR2 YYNGEE. This CDR3 spans 17 amino acids. The V gene end was trimmed by 0 bases and the J gene end by 6 bases; junction bases not matched to a gene: 6. The CDR3 is CASSVDGTGGSPGELFF. CDR3 DNA: TGTGCCAGCAGCGTAGATGGGACAGGGGGCTCTCCCGGGGAGCTGTTTTTT.

This clone was counted a single time. The chain joins TRBV5-4 to TRBJ2-5, with 10 bases lining up with TRBD1. Trimming at V came to 5 bases and at J to 6 bases, leaving 7 bases not matched to a gene. The CDR3 has 14 residues. Germline V gives CDR1 SGHNT, CDR2 YYREEE (reference sequence). The CDR3 here is CASRGAGQGKTQYF. In DNA, the CDR3 is TGTGCCAGCAGGGGGGCGGGACAGGGGAAGACCCAGTACTTC.

The chain combines TRBV27 with TRBJ1-3, with TRBD1 identical over 7 bases. V lost 5 bases to trimming and J lost 4 bases; unmatched junction nucleotides: 2. Germline V gene lookup returns CDR1 MNHEY and CDR2 SMNVEV (reference sequence). The CDR3 has 13 residues. As DNA, the CDR3 is TGTGCCAGCAGTCTGGACAGGGGAAACACCATATATTTT. As protein: CASSLDRGNTIYF.

V and J are TRBV12-5 and TRBJ1-3; possibly TRBD1 for D (5 bases). With 0 bases removed from V and 3 bases from J, the gap between germline ends came to 15 bases. The CDR3 covers 17 residues. The germline CDR1 and CDR2 sequences are LGHNT and FRNRAP. CDR3 sequence (DNA): TGTGCTAGTGGTTTGGTAATTTCAGGGTCGATTGGAAACACCATATATTTT. This gives the protein CASGLVISGSIGNTIYF.

The V gene is TRBV19, the J gene TRBJ1-2; TRBD1 matches 9 bases. Germline V gene data show CDR1 as LNHDA and CDR2 as SQIVND (reference sequence). The CDR3 consists of 14 residues. The trim removed 5 bases at V and 7 bases at J, leaving 8 bases unmatched. DNA of the CDR3: TGTGCCAGTAGTTCCGGACAGGGGTTGTCTGGCTACACCTTC. Its translation: CASSSGQGLSGYTF. The variable domain in full, with the rest retrieved from reference TRBV19 and TRBJ1-2, is DGGITQSPKYLFRKEGQNVTLSCEQNLNHDAMYWYRQDPGQGLRLIYYSQIVNDFQKGDIAEGYSVSREKKESFPLTVTSAQKNPTAFYLCASSSGQGLSGYTFGSGTRLTVV.

The sample holds one count of this clone. The chain recombines TRBV12-3 or TRBV12-4 with TRBJ2-3, with D tentatively TRBD2 (5 bases). The V and J ends lost 5 bases and 7 bases respectively, with 10 bases between them. The CDR3 contains 12 residues. The CDR3 DNA is TGTGCCAGCAGTCCGGACTGGTATACGCAGTATTTT. This encodes CASSPDWYTQYF.

The chain is built from TRBV30 and TRBJ2-7, with D perhaps TRBD1 (5 bases). Trimming removed 3 bases from V and 1 base from J, with 10 bases in between. The CDR3 totals 13 residues. The germline CDR1 and CDR2 sequences are GTSNPN and SVGIG (reference sequence). This CDR3 reads CAWRPPGSYEQYV. Here the CDR3 DNA reads TGTGCCTGGAGGCCCCCAGGGTCCTACGAGCAGTACGTC.

The V gene is TRBV6-1, the J gene TRBJ2-7; 8 positions agree with TRBD1. Losses at the gene ends were 5 bases for V and 7 bases for J; bases not matched to a gene: 4. This CDR3 region has 12 residues. The germline CDR1 and CDR2 sequences are MNHNS and SASEGT. The CDR3 here is CASSSRDREQYV. The DNA of the CDR3 is TGTGCCAGCAGTTCCCGGGACAGGGAGCAGTACGTC.

Regarding this clone: One end of the junction does not line up with germline, which may come from a read error. This chain links TRBV7-7 with TRBJ2-3; TRBD2 matches 8 bases. The CDR3 is 17 amino acids. Germline CDR1 reads SSHAT; CDR2 reads FNYEAQ (reference sequence). The CDR3 DNA reads as TGTGCTAGCAGCCGAAGCGGGGGCCCCTCTAGCACAGATACGCAGTATTTT. This gives the protein CASSRSGGPSSTDTQYF.

J is TRBJ2-1 and V is TRBV18; TRBD2 agrees at 7 bases. Germline CDR1 and CDR2: KGHSH and LQKENI. This CDR3 has 14 residues. V trimming: 8 bases; J trimming: 3 bases; junction bases outside the gene matches: 7. CDR3 nucleotide sequence: TGTGCCAGCACCCCTTCGGGGGGCTACAATGAGCAGTTCTTC. Translating gives CASTPSGGYNEQFF.

V and J are TRBV7-6 and TRBJ2-2, with TRBD1 matching over 8 bases. Germline values: CDR1 SGHVS, CDR2 FNYEAQ. This CDR3 is built from 14 residues. After removal of 5 bases from V and 6 bases from J, the junction contained 5 bases not matched to a gene. The CDR3 protein is CASSRQGSAGELFF. The CDR3 DNA sequence: TGTGCCAGCAGCCGACAGGGGTCGGCCGGGGAGCTGTTTTTT.

The rearrangement uses TRBV6-5 and TRBJ2-4, with 10 bases identical to TRBD2. V was pared by 5 bases and J by 8 bases, with 3 bases of the junction left unmatched. The CDR3 has 13 amino acids. Germline values: CDR1 MNHEY, CDR2 SVGAGI. This CDR3 is CASSQREGDIQYF. DNA for the CDR3: TGTGCCAGCAGTCAGCGGGAGGGAGACATTCAGTACTTC.

The V and J genes are TRBV27 and TRBJ1-2; D is ambiguous. Germline V gives CDR1 MNHEY, CDR2 SMNVEV (reference sequence). The CDR3 runs to 13 residues. The germline V and J ends were trimmed by 6 bases and 4 bases, with 12 bases remaining between them. The CDR3 coding sequence is TGTGCCAGCAGACCGACCGGGTCCTATGGCTACACCTTC. This translates into CASRPTGSYGYTF.

The gene calls are TRBV5-1 and TRBJ2-1, with 12 bases aligning to TRBD2. The ends lost 4 bases at V and 6 bases at J; junction bases unmatched: 8. The CDR3 totals 16 residues. Looked up from germline, CDR1 is SGHRS and CDR2 is YFSETQ. CDR3 sequence reads: CASSELAGGHPNEQFF. The CDR3 region has the DNA TGCGCCAGCAGCGAACTAGCGGGAGGCCACCCCAATGAGCAGTTCTTC.

The CDR3 coding sequence is TGTGCCAGCAGTTTCTTCCGGGGACAGGGCACCGCTAAAGCTTTCTTT. Its translation: CASSFFRGQGTAKAFF. The V and J genes are TRBV28 and TRBJ1-1, with TRBD1 matching 9 bases. The germline CDR1 and CDR2 sequences are MDHEN and SYDVKM. Losses at the gene ends were 3 bases for V and 9 bases for J; bases not matched to a gene: 14. There are 16 residues in the CDR3.